Sequencing of this T cell receptor beta chain was carried out in a study of graft-versus-host responses after intestinal transplantation. Background on the study: Transplants given to recipients were multivisceral, liver-intestinal, or isolated intestinal. General observations from the study: When patients had graft-donor T cell macrochimerism, their allografts held high graft-versus-host to host-versus-graft clonal ratios. The marrow of recipients harbored GvH clones, and ileum or blood showed some of them first. Early after transplant, HvG clones declined as circulating GvH clones peaked.

Some clones are missing from TCRdb's copy, which holds only in-frame ones; the method was immunoSEQ multiplex PCR. The sample includes more than 95,000 clones, 75% to 95% of them seen just once. On this clone itself: As yet, its antigen is unknown.

Germline V gene sequence: CDR1 SGHTS, CDR2 YDEGEE. V shed 2 bases and J shed 0 bases, with 6 bases lying between them. The CDR3 is 14 amino acids. The clonotype comes from a human donor who received an intestinal transplant. Specimen: unstimulated CD4+ T cells sorted from spleen or lymph node cells, collected before intestinal transplant. The rearrangement uses TRBV5-8 and TRBJ1-3; no definite D call. The CDR3 is CASSFPDSGNTIYF. DNA of the CDR3: TGTGCCAGCAGCTTCCCAGACTCTGGAAACACCATATATTTT.